This T cell receptor beta chain originates from a study of cytomegalovirus exposure and HLA in healthy donors. With 60 Vbeta and 13 Jbeta primers, the PCR was carried out. Sequencing used immunoSEQ multiplex PCR; TCRdb keeps in-frame clones, though not all of them. The repertoire has roughly 180,000 clones, about 10% of them found once; the top ten carry over 1%. Germline V lookup: CDR1 LNHDA, CDR2 SQIVND (reference sequence). The length of the CDR3 is 15 residues. With 7 bases clipped from V and 0 bases from J, the junction kept 6 bases outside the gene matches. The clonotype was recovered from a woman aged 25 to 39 in good health and CMV-seropositive. Sequencing was done on a sample of PBMCs. This chain uses TRBV19 with TRBJ1-5; 7 bases line up with TRBD1. The CDR3 DNA is TGTGCCAGTACCTTAGACAGGGCTAGCAATCAGCCCCAGCATTTT. This sequence encodes CASTLDRASNQPQHF.